The sequence of this TCR beta chain was determined in a study of blood T cell repertoires in COVID-19. Study in general: Samples of COVID-19 (acute and convalescent) were obtained from the United States, Italy and Spain. From T cells, B-cell-depleted T cells, or PBMCs came the material, which was cDNA or gDNA.

Per the original data handling: Amplification of reference gene primers provided the estimated nucleated cell counts. The assay was immunoSEQ multiplex PCR, and TCRdb's table has in-frame clones only and misses some. V and J calls and clone size follow that table, whereas D and trimming were derived from the DNA. Found here are a few hundred thousand clones, approximately 83% of them singletons; the top ten hold approximately 9.9%. V was pared by 3 bases and J by 0 bases, with 16 bases between. Germline V lookup: CDR1 KGHDR, CDR2 SFDVKD. This CDR3 comprises 17 residues. Sequencing used peripheral blood. The rearrangement uses TRBV24-1 and TRBJ1-2, with a possible D match to TRBD1 (5 bases). The origin of this receptor is a woman in her seventies with acute or convalescent COVID-19. For the CDR3, the DNA is TGTGCCACCAGTGATGATGAGTGGCAGGGTTCTAACTATGGCTACACCTTC. It encodes CATSDDEWQGSNYGYTF.